What follows is one T cell receptor beta chain and its context. This entry belongs to a study of shared clonotypes between healthy human individuals. Free of recent acute infections or vaccinations, the donors were healthy HIV-negative adults. This table comes from immunoSEQ multiplex PCR, and its TCRdb copy is limited to in-frame clones, with some not included. The sample contains about 1,500,000 clones, more than 95% of which appear only once. V was cut by 5 bases and J by 8 bases, with 22 bases left in between. The CDR3 consists of 15 residues. Germline lookup yields CDR1 SEHNR and CDR2 FQNEAQ (reference sequence).

V usage is TRBV7-9 and J usage is TRBJ2-7; D call uncertain. The receptor was isolated from a man between 25 and 39 years old in good health. The sample taken for sequencing was naive CD4+ T cells sorted from blood. The subset: CD45RA+ positively selected. The CDR3 DNA sequence: TGTGCCAGCAGCCCCGCCCATGATTCCTACGTGAAGCAGTACTTC. This gives the protein CASSPAHDSYVKQYF.